This TCR beta chain appears in the sequencing data of a study of blood T cell repertoires in COVID-19. This CDR3 contains 13 residues. Germline CDR1 and CDR2: SGHVS and FQNEAQ. The V end was cut by 5 bases, the J end by 9 bases, with 14 bases between. Repertoires were generated with immunoSEQ multiplex PCR, while TCRdb's copy carries only in-frame clones and drops some. The sample yields 290,000 or so clones, around nine tenths seen once. The V and J genes are TRBV7-8 and TRBJ2-1; TRBD2 is a possible D gene (6 bases). This TCR was sampled from a woman between 18 and 29 years old who had recovered from COVID-19. What was sequenced was PBMCs or T cells enriched from blood (not recorded which). CDR3 protein: CASSPPTSSEQFF. CDR3 coding DNA: TGTGCCAGCAGCCCCCCGACTAGTTCTGAGCAGTTCTTC.